This TCR beta chain was profiled in a study of shared T cell receptors in the human thymus. CDR1 is MDHEN, CDR2 SYDVKM, per germline. Unmatched junction bases numbered 11, after V lost 6 bases and J lost 7 bases. The CDR3 extends over 17 amino acids. Clones were sequenced by immunoSEQ multiplex PCR, and TCRdb holds only the in-frame ones, with some missing. The table shows roughly 710,000 clones, with roughly 85% occurring only once. These same records also appear under a second study, on human thymus T cells. That paper adds: Surgeons resected thymus tissue during corrective heart surgery. Blood and thymic repertoires both appeared biased in V and J gene usage. Related research found strongly overlapping thymic repertoires in unrelated individuals.

The V gene is TRBV28, the J gene TRBJ2-2; TRBD2 agrees at 13 bases. This receptor was obtained from a girl under three years old with a congenital heart defect. Source material: thymocytes. The CDR3 sequence is CASRPSLLAGGLGELFF. The CDR3 DNA reads as TGTGCCAGCAGACCCTCCCTACTAGCGGGGGGGCTCGGGGAGCTGTTTTTT.